These 30 T cell receptor beta chains were all obtained from the same sample, sequenced in a study of T cells after somatic rescue of genetic block. Generated by immunoSEQ multiplex PCR, the TCRdb table keeps only in-frame clones and is missing some. Of 65,000 to 70,000 clones in the sample, just under 95% were seen once. Material for sequencing was peripheral blood mononuclear cells (PBMCs). The receptor set was obtained from a middle-aged man.

V is TRBV10-3 and J is TRBJ2-1; 11 bases line up with TRBD2. Trimming cost V 6 bases and J 12 bases; bases outside gene matches: 7. This CDR3 is built from 13 residues. Germline V gene data show CDR1 as ENHRY and CDR2 as SYGVKD. The CDR3 DNA reads TGTGCCATCAGCGGGACTAGCGGAGGTGGGCAGTTCTTC. The encoded protein is CAISGTSGGGQFF.

The chain employs TRBV7-9 and TRBJ2-7, with 8 positions matching TRBD2. Germline trimming cut 5 bases from V and 4 bases from J; bases unmatched to any gene: 10. CDR1 is SEHNR, CDR2 FQNEAQ, per germline (reference sequence). This CDR3 contains 15 residues. CDR3 residues: CASSRVGGAQYEQYF. DNA for the CDR3: TGTGCCAGCAGCCGGGTCGGGGGGGCACAATACGAGCAGTACTTC.

This chain joins TRBV5-4 and TRBJ2-5; 7 bases fit TRBD2. The CDR3 is 16 residues long. V lost 0 bases, J lost 5 bases, and 10 bases stayed unmatched. Per germline, CDR1 SGHNT and CDR2 YYREEE (reference sequence). The CDR3 spells CASSLGGRRTVETQYF. The CDR3 DNA reads as TGTGCCAGCAGCTTGGGCGGGAGACGTACTGTGGAGACCCAGTACTTC.

The chain employs TRBV18 and TRBJ2-3; 7 nucleotides agree with TRBD1. There are 14 residues in the CDR3. The germline gives CDR1 KGHSH, CDR2 LQKENI. With V trimmed by 6 bases and J by 6 bases, 9 bases remained unmatched. This CDR3 reads CASSPGTVWDTQYF. As DNA, the CDR3 is TGTGCCAGCTCGCCGGGGACAGTGTGGGATACGCAGTATTTT.

The CDR3 reads CASSTLAGGRNEQFF. CDR3 coding DNA: TGTGCCAGCAGTACGCTAGCGGGAGGGCGCAATGAGCAGTTCTTC. The chain couples TRBV27 to TRBJ2-1; 12 nucleotides align to TRBD2. The CDR3 has 15 residues. V lost 5 bases, J lost 6 bases, and 5 bases stayed unmatched. The germline V gene encodes CDR1 MNHEY and CDR2 SMNVEV (reference sequence).

The chain is built from TRBV4-3 and TRBJ2-2; D may be TRBD1 or TRBD2 (7 bases each). Trimming stripped 0 bases from V and 1 base from J, with 12 bases between. This CDR3 has 17 residues. CDR1 is LGHNA, CDR2 YSLEER, per germline. The DNA for the CDR3 is TGCGCCAGCAGCCAAGAGGGAGGGGGCCTGAACACCGGGGAGCTGTTTTTT. Translation: CASSQEGGGLNTGELFF.

CDR3 region: CASSLSADRGFNNEQFF. The CDR3 DNA sequence: TGCGCCAGCAGCTTGTCGGCGGACAGGGGATTCAACAATGAGCAGTTCTTC. The chain combines TRBV5-1 with TRBJ2-1; 9 bases line up with TRBD1. There are 17 residues in the CDR3. V dropped 1 base and J dropped 5; count of bases not matched to a gene: 10. The germline V gene has CDR1 SGHRS and CDR2 YFSETQ.

The chain combines TRBV18 with TRBJ1-3, with D perhaps TRBD1 (6 bases). The CDR3 is 16 residues long. The V gene's germline CDR1 is KGHSH and CDR2 LQKENI. V lost 6 bases to trimming and J lost 0 bases, with 15 bases between them. The CDR3 loop reads CASSQDSSISGNTIYF. The CDR3 nucleotides read TGTGCCAGCTCTCAGGACAGCTCAATCTCTGGAAACACCATATATTTT.

The gene calls are TRBV7-3 and TRBJ2-2, with 7 positions matching TRBD1. CDR1 SGHTA and CDR2 FQGTGA come from the germline V gene. The CDR3 is made up of 13 amino acids. Trimming cost V 4 bases and J 6 bases; bases outside gene matches: 2. The CDR3 DNA sequence: TGTGCCAGCAGCTCGACAGGGTCCGGGGAGCTGTTTTTT. Protein: CASSSTGSGELFF.

The chain is built from TRBV18 and TRBJ1-1; D is undetermined. The germline V and J ends were trimmed by 2 bases and 3 bases, with 7 bases remaining between them. Germline V gene sequence: CDR1 KGHSH, CDR2 LQKENI. This CDR3 spans 13 amino acids. CDR3 nucleotide sequence: TGTGCCAGCTCACCAGAACTAGACACTGAAGCTTTCTTT. Protein sequence: CASSPELDTEAFF.

The chain joins TRBV2 to TRBJ1-2; tentatively, D is TRBD1 (6 bases). The germline V gene has CDR1 SNHLY and CDR2 FYNNEI. The CDR3 consists of 14 residues. Between the trimmed V and J ends, which lost 3 bases and 3 bases, there was a span of 11 bases. As DNA, the CDR3 is TGTGCCAGCAGTGAGTACAGGGATGACTATGGCTACACCTTC. As protein: CASSEYRDDYGYTF. Together with reference TRBV2 and TRBJ1-2, the CDR3 gives the full variable domain: EPEVTQTPSHQVTQMGQEVILRCVPISNHLYFYWYRQILGQKVEFLVSFYNNEISEKSEIFDDQFSVERPDGSNFTLKIRSTKLEDSAMYFCASSEYRDDYGYTFGSGTRLTVV.

In regard to this clone: Other DNA sequences within the sample encode an identical CDR3. The gene calls are TRBV7-9 and TRBJ2-5, with TRBD2 matching 8 bases. From germline, CDR1 is SEHNR and CDR2 FQNEAQ (reference sequence). V was clipped by 4 bases and J by 5 bases; unmatched bases: 6. The length of the CDR3 is 14 residues. Here the CDR3 reads CASSSYRGGETQYF. The CDR3 DNA reads TGTGCCAGCAGCTCCTACCGGGGGGGGGAGACCCAGTACTTC.

This chain joins TRBV14 and TRBJ1-2, with unresolved D. CDR1 is SGHDN, CDR2 FVKESK, per germline. The V gene lost 1 base and the J gene lost 5 bases, with 17 bases spanning the gap. The CDR3 extends over 16 amino acids. The CDR3 sequence is CASSQVGQPLGYGYTF. The CDR3 DNA is TGTGCCAGCAGCCAAGTAGGTCAACCTCTTGGGTATGGCTACACCTTC.

The chain couples TRBV15 to TRBJ2-1; 7 bases match TRBD1. Germline CDR1 LNHNV, CDR2 YYDKDF (reference sequence). V was pared by 0 bases and J by 0 bases, with 8 bases of the junction left unmatched. The length of the CDR3 is 18 residues. The CDR3 nucleotides are TGTGCCACCAGCAGAGATTATACAGGGGACAGCTCCTACAATGAGCAGTTCTTC. It specifies CATSRDYTGDSSYNEQFF.

This sequence joins TRBV21-1 and TRBJ2-5; the table names TRBD1, a call not compared with the DNA. TRBV21-1 is a pseudogene segment. The CDR3 is 13 residues long. The CDR3 coding sequence is TGTGCCGGACGTCCACAGGGGGGAGAGACCCAGTACTTC. The encoded protein is CAGRPQGGETQYF.

V is TRBV6-6 and J is TRBJ1-4; maybe TRBD1 (6 bases). The V end was cut by 6 bases, the J end by 5 bases, with 13 bases between. CDR3 size: 14 residues. Germline loops: CDR1 MNHNY, CDR2 SVGAGI (reference sequence). CDR3 nucleotides: TGTGCCAGCAGCCCGGGGGGGGCGAATGAAAAACTGTTTTTT. This translates into CASSPGGANEKLFF.

This chain connects TRBV5-1 to TRBJ1-3; D might be TRBD1 (6 bases). Germline V gene data show CDR1 as SGHRS and CDR2 as YFSETQ. The CDR3 sequence is 14 residues long. The V end lost 4 bases, the J end lost 6 bases, and 14 bases lay between the germline ends. The DNA of the CDR3 is TGCGCCAGCAGCCCAACAGGGCTCGAAAACACCATATATTTT. It codes for CASSPTGLENTIYF.

In DNA, the CDR3 is TGTGCCAGCAGCTTAGTGTTGCAGGGGGGTAGTGAAGCTTTCTTT. This sequence encodes CASSLVLQGGSEAFF. The chain employs TRBV7-9 and TRBJ1-1, with 7 bases identical to TRBD1. This CDR3 has 15 residues. Germline V gene lookup returns CDR1 SEHNR and CDR2 FQNEAQ (reference sequence). The trim removed 1 base at V and 7 bases at J, leaving 9 bases unmatched.

This chain uses TRBV5-6 with TRBJ2-5, with D tentatively TRBD1 (6 bases). This CDR3 has 15 residues. Trimming stripped 2 bases from V and 1 base from J, with 12 bases between. Germline V lookup: CDR1 SGHDT, CDR2 YYEEEE. CDR3 coding DNA: TGTGCCAGCAGCTTATGGACAGTGCCCCAAGAGACCCAGTACTTC. This translates into CASSLWTVPQETQYF.

The chain joins TRBV28 to TRBJ2-7, with TRBD2 matching 8 bases. The ends lost 3 bases at V and 5 bases at J; junction bases unmatched: 6. CDR1 and CDR2 from the germline V gene are MDHEN and SYDVKM. There are 14 residues in the CDR3. CDR3 coding DNA: TGTGCCAGCAGTTTCCTGACTAGCGTGCACGAGCAGTACTTC. It codes for CASSFLTSVHEQYF.

The rearrangement joins TRBV9 to TRBJ1-1; D is perhaps TRBD1 (6 bases). The CDR3 sequence is 15 residues long. Deletions cut 2 bases from V and 0 bases from J, with 11 bases between. The germline V gene has CDR1 SGDLS and CDR2 YYNGEE. The CDR3 sequence is CASSVDSHMNTEAFF. The CDR3 DNA follows: TGTGCCAGCAGCGTGGACAGCCACATGAACACTGAAGCTTTCTTT. The complete variable domain, with remaining parts taken from reference TRBV9 and TRBJ1-1, reads DSGVTQTPKHLITATGQRVTLRCSPRSGDLSVYWYQQSLDQGLQFLIQYYNGEERAKGNILERFSAQQFPDLHSELNLSSLELGDSALYFCASSVDSHMNTEAFFGQGTRLTVV.

The chain uses TRBV6-6 and TRBJ2-7; TRBD1 aligns across 8 bases. V shed 6 bases, J shed 6 bases, and the junction held 10 bases outside the gene matches. The CDR3 covers 14 residues. Germline V lookup: CDR1 MNHNY, CDR2 SVGAGI (reference sequence). The CDR3 nucleotides read TGTGCCAGCAGGCCCCCCGGACAGGGAAGCGAGCAGTACTTC. It translates to CASRPPGQGSEQYF.

This chain connects TRBV7-8 to TRBJ1-3; D unclear. V lost 3 bases and J 4 bases, leaving 4 bases between the germline ends. Germline CDR1 SGHVS, CDR2 FQNEAQ. CDR3 size: 12 residues. The CDR3 nucleotides are TGTGCCAGCAGCTTCAACGGAAACACCATATATTTT. Its protein product is CASSFNGNTIYF.

The chain couples TRBV30 to TRBJ2-4, with D perhaps TRBD1 (6 bases). Germline V lookup: CDR1 GTSNPN, CDR2 SVGIG (reference sequence). The CDR3 has 12 residues. Trimming cost V 4 bases and J 6 bases, with 10 bases left between them. DNA for the CDR3: TGTGCCTGGAACAGGGATGGAAACATTCAGTACTTC. Its protein is CAWNRDGNIQYF.

J is TRBJ2-1 and V is TRBV4-1; TRBD2 matches 9 bases. V lost 5 bases to trimming and J lost 0 bases; unmatched junction nucleotides: 11. The germline V gene encodes CDR1 MGHRA and CDR2 YSYEKL. The CDR3 runs 18 residues. CDR3 residues: CASSSKRLAASSYNEQFF. CDR3 bases: TGCGCCAGCAGCAGCAAGCGACTAGCGGCTTCCTCCTACAATGAGCAGTTCTTC.

The V and J genes are TRBV9 and TRBJ2-5; no firm D call. This CDR3 is built from 13 residues. Trimming took off 0 bases at V and 4 bases at J, with 7 bases between the two ends. CDR1 and CDR2 (germline): SGDLS, YYNGEE. This chain's CDR3 is CASSVGALETQYF. CDR3 DNA: TGTGCCAGCAGCGTAGGGGCTTTAGAGACCCAGTACTTC.

The V gene is TRBV6-5, the J gene TRBJ2-4, with D maybe TRBD2 (6 bases). Trimming cost V 6 bases and J 0 bases, with 9 bases left between them. Germline V CDR1 and CDR2: MNHEY, SVGAGI. This CDR3 is 14 amino acids long. Here the CDR3 DNA reads TGTGCCAGCAGGAGAGCGGGAGCCAAAAACATTCAGTACTTC. This sequence encodes CASRRAGAKNIQYF.

In its sample, this clone was seen once. This chain uses TRBV7-9 with TRBJ2-7; tentatively, D is TRBD1 (5 bases). The CDR3 has 14 amino acids. Germline V CDR1 and CDR2: SEHNR, FQNEAQ (reference sequence). The V end lost 2 bases, the J end lost 7 bases, and 15 bases lay between the germline ends. CDR3 in DNA: TGTGCCAGCAGCTTATTTCAGGGTTTCAGAGAGCAGTACTTC. Translation: CASSLFQGFREQYF.

V and J are TRBV29-1 and TRBJ2-2, with D uncertain. The germline V gene encodes CDR1 SQVTM and CDR2 ANQGSEA. CDR3 length equals 12 residues. V was shortened by 5 bases and J by 3 bases, with 7 bases between the two germline ends. The CDR3 nucleotides read TGCAGCGTTAGGAGTTACACCGGGGAGCTGTTTTTT. Residues: CSVRSYTGELFF.

The V call is TRBV5-4, the J call TRBJ2-3; 7 bases are a match to TRBD2. V shed 9 bases and J 2 bases; nucleotides not matched to a gene: 9. Germline V gene sequence: CDR1 SGHNT, CDR2 YYREEE (reference sequence). This CDR3 is 14 amino acids long. CDR3 nucleotides: TGTGCCACCTTCAGCGGGACGGACACAGATACGCAGTATTTT. Its protein is CATFSGTDTDTQYF.